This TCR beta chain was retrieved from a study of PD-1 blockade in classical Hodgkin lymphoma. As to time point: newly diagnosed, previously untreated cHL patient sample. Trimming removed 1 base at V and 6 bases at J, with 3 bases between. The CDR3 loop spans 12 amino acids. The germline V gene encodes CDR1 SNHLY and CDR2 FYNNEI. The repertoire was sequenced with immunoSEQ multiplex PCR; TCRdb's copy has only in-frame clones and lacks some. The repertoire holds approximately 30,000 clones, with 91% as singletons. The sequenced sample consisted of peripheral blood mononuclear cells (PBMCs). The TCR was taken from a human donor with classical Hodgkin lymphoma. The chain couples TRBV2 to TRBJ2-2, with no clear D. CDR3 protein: CASSEGPGELFF. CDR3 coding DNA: TGTGCCAGCAGTGAAGGTCCCGGGGAGCTGTTTTTT. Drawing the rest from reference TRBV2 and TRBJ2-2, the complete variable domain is EPEVTQTPSHQVTQMGQEVILRCVPISNHLYFYWYRQILGQKVEFLVSFYNNEISEKSEIFDDQFSVERPDGSNFTLKIRSTKLEDSAMYFCASSEGPGELFFGEGSRLTVL.